This entry concerns a single T cell receptor (beta chain). As yet, its antigen is unknown. This CDR3 spans 12 amino acids. Trimming took 1 base from V and 11 from J, leaving 11 bases between them. Germline CDR1 is SEHNR and CDR2 is FQNEAQ (reference sequence). The sample originates from a study of shared clonotypes between healthy human individuals. Overall study: Donors were a couple of women and a few men aged 18 to 49. General study results and limits: Several donors had about 5% of their naive CD4 clonotypes in common.

Authors' methods: ImmunoSEQ output held junction-only sequences without quality scores, so filtering differed. The data were produced by immunoSEQ multiplex PCR, yet TCRdb's version contains in-frame clones alone and is incomplete. V, J and clone size are those of that table, while D and trimming were read from the DNA. The sample consists of around 2.1 million clones, around 95% of them appearing once. The TCR was taken from a man aged 18 to 29 in good health. Sequenced material: naive CD4+ T cells sorted from blood. The subset here: CD45RA+ positively selected. J is TRBJ1-2 and V is TRBV7-9; tentatively, D is TRBD1 (5 bases). The CDR3 region has the DNA TGTGCCAGCAGCTTAGAGTTGGGGGAATACACCTTC. Amino acid sequence: CASSLELGEYTF.